This T cell receptor (beta chain) was found in a study of shared T cell receptors in the human thymus. The sample holds a few counts of this clone. Trimming cost V 7 bases and J 8 bases, with 17 bases left between them. This CDR3 is built from 13 residues. Germline lookup yields CDR1 SGHVS and CDR2 FNYEAQ. Repertoires were generated with immunoSEQ multiplex PCR, while TCRdb's copy carries only in-frame clones and drops some. The table includes approximately 730,000 clones, approximately 83% detected once. The sample was also reused in another study, on human thymus T cells. That report notes: Thymic material originated from resections removed in the course of corrective heart surgery. Related research examined unrelated individuals and reported that their thymic repertoires overlapped highly.

Input material: thymocytes. The chain has TRBV7-6 and TRBJ1-1; D possibly corresponds to TRBD1 (6 bases). The source of this sequence is a girl under two years old with a congenital heart defect. This CDR3 is CASIDDTGSEAFF. In nucleotides, the CDR3 is TGTGCCAGCATCGACGATACAGGGTCCGAAGCTTTCTTT.